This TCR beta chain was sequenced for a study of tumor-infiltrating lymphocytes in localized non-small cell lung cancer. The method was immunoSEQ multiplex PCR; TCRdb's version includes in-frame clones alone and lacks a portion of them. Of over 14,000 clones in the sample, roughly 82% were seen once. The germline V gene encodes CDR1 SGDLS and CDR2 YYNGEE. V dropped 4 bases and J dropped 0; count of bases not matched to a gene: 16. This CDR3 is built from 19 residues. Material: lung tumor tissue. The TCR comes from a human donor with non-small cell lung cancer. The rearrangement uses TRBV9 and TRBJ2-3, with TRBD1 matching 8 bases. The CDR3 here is CASSSQVGIRGRSTDTQYF. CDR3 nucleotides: TGTGCCAGCAGCTCCCAAGTGGGAATCAGGGGGCGCAGCACAGATACGCAGTATTTT.